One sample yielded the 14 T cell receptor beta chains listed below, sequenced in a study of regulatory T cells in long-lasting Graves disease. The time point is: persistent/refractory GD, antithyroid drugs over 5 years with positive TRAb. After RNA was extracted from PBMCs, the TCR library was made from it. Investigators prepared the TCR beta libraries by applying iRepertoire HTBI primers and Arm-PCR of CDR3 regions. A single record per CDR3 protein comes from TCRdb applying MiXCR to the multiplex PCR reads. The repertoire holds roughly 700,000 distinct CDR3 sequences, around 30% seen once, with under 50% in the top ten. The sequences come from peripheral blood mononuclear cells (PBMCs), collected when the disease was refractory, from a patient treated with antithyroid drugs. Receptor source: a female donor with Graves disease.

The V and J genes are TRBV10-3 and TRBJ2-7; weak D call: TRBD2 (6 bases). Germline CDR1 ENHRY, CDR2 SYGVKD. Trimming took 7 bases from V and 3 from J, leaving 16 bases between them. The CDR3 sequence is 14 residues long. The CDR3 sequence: CAIMGTGSNYEQYF. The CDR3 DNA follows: TGTGCCATCATGGGGACTGGATCCAACTACGAGCAGTACTTC.

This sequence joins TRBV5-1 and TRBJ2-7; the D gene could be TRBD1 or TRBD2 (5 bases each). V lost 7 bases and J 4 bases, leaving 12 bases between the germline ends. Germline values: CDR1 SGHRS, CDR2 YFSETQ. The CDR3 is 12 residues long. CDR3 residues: CASGRWGYEQYF. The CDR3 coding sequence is TGCGCCAGCGGAAGATGGGGGTACGAGCAGTACTTC.

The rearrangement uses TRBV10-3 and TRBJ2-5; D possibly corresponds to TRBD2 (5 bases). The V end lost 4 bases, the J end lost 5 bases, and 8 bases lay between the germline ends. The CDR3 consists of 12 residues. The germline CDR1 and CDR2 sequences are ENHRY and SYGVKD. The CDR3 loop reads CAISGTGETQYF. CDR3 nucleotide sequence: TGTGCCATCAGTGGGACGGGGGAGACCCAGTACTTC.

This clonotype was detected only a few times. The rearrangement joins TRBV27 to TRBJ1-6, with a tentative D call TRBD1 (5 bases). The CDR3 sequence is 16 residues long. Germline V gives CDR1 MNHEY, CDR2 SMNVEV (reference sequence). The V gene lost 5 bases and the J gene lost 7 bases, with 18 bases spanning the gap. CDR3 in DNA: TGTGCCAGCAGTACCCGAGGAGGGACGAGGAATTCACCCCTCCACTTT. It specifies CASSTRGGTRNSPLHF.

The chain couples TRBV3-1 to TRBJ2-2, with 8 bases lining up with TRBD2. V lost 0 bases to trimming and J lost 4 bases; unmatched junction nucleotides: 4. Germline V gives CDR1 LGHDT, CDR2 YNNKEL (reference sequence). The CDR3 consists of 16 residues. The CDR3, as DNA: TGTGCCAGCAGCCAAGAAAGCGGGGGACTCACCGGGGAGCTGTTTTTT. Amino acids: CASSQESGGLTGELFF.

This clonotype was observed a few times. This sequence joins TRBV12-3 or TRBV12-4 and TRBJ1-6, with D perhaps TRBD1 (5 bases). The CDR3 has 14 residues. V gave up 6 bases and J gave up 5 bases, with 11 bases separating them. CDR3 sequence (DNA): TGTGCCAGCAGCCAGCGACAGAATAATTCACCCCTCCACTTT. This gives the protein CASSQRQNNSPLHF.

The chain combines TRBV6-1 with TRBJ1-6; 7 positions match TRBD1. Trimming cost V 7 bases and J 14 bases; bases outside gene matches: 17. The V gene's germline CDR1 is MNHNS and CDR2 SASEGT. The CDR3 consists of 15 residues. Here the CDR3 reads CASKTNPGQVLSLHF. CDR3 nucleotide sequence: TGTGCCAGCAAAACCAACCCAGGACAGGTTCTATCCCTCCACTTT.

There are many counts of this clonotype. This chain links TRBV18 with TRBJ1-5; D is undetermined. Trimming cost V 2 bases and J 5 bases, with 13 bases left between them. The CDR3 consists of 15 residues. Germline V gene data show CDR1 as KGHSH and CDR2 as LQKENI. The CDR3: CASSPGPFGDQPQHF. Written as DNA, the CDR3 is TGTGCCAGCTCACCAGGGCCGTTTGGGGATCAGCCCCAGCATTTT.

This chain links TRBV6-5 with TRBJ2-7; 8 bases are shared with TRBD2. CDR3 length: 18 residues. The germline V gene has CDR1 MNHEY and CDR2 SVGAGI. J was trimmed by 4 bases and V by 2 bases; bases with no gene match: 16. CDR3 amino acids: CASSYPPGRLARGYEQYF. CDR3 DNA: TGTGCCAGCAGTTACCCTCCGGGCCGACTAGCGAGAGGATACGAGCAGTACTTC.

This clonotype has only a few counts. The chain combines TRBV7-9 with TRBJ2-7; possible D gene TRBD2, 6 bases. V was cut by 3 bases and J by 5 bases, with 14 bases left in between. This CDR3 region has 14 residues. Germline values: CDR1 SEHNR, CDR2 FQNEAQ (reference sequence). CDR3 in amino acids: CASSLVGGGHEQYF. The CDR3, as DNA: TGTGCCAGCAGCTTGGTCGGGGGTGGACACGAGCAGTACTTC.

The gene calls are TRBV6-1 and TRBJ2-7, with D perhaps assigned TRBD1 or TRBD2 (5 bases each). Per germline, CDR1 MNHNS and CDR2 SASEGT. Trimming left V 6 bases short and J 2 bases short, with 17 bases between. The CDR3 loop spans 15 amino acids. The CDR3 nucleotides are TGTGCCAGCAGCCGGAGGACACTCACCACCTACGAGCAGTACTTC. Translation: CASSRRTLTTYEQYF.

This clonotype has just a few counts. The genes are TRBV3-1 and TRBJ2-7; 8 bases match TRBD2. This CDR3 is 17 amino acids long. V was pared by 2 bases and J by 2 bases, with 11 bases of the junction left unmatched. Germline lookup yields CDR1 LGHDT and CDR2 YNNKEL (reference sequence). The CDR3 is CASSQTARGGAPYEQYF. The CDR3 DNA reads TGTGCCAGCAGCCAAACGGCCCGGGGGGGCGCCCCCTACGAGCAGTACTTC.

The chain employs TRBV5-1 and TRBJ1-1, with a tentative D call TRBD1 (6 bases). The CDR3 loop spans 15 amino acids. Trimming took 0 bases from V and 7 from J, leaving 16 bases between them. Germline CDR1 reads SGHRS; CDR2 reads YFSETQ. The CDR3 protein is CASSLDPDRRYEAFF. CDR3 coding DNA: TGCGCCAGCAGCTTGGATCCTGACAGGCGCTATGAAGCTTTCTTT. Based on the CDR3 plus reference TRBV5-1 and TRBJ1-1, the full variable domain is KAGVTQTPRYLIKTRGQQVTLSCSPISGHRSVSWYQQTPGQGLQFLFEYFSETQRNKGNFPGRFSGRQFSNSRSEMNVSTLELGDSALYLCASSLDPDRRYEAFFGQGTRLTVV.

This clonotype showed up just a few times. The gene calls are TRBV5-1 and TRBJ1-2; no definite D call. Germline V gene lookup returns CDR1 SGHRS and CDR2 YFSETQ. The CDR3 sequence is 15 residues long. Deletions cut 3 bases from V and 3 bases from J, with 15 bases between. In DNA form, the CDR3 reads TGCGCCAGCAGCTCGTGGGTTTCCGGGGACTATGGCTACACCTTC. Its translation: CASSSWVSGDYGYTF.